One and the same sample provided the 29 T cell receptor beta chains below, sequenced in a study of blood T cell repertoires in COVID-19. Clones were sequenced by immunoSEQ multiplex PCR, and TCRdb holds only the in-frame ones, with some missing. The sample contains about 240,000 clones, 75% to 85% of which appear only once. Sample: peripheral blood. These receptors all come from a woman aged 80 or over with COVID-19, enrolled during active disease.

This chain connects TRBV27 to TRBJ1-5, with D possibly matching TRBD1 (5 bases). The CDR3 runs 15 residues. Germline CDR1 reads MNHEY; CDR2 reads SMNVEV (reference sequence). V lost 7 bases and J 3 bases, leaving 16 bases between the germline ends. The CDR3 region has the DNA TGTGCCAGCAAGTCGGCAGGGTCCCCCAATCAGCCCCAGCATTTT. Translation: CASKSAGSPNQPQHF.

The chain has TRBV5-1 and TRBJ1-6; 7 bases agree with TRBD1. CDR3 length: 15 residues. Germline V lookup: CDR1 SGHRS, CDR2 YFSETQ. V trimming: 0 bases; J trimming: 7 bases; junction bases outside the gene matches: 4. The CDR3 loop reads CASSLAGTENSPLHF. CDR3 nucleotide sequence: TGCGCCAGCAGCTTGGCCGGGACAGAAAATTCACCCCTCCACTTT.

In DNA, the CDR3 is TGCGCCAGCAGCATAAACAGGGGAGCGAACACTGAAGCTTTCTTT. Translating gives CASSINRGANTEAFF. The chain recombines TRBV5-1 with TRBJ1-1; the match to TRBD1 covers 7 bases. The germline gives CDR1 SGHRS, CDR2 YFSETQ. This CDR3 is 15 amino acids long. J was trimmed by 1 base and V by 4 bases; bases with no gene match: 7.

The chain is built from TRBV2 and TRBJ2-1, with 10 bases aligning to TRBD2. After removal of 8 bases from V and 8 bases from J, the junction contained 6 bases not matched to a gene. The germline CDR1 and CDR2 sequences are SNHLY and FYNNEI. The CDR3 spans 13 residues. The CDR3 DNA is TGTGCCAGCCCTAGCGGGAGCGGGCATGAGCAGTTCTTC. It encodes CASPSGSGHEQFF. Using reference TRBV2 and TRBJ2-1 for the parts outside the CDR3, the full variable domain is EPEVTQTPSHQVTQMGQEVILRCVPISNHLYFYWYRQILGQKVEFLVSFYNNEISEKSEIFDDQFSVERPDGSNFTLKIRSTKLEDSAMYFCASPSGSGHEQFFGPGTRLTVL.

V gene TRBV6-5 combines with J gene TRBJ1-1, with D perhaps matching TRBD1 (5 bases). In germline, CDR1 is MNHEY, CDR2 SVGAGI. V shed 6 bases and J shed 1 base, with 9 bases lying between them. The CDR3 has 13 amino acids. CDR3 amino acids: CASSRAGNTEAFF. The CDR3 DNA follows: TGTGCCAGCAGCAGGGCAGGGAACACTGAAGCTTTCTTT.

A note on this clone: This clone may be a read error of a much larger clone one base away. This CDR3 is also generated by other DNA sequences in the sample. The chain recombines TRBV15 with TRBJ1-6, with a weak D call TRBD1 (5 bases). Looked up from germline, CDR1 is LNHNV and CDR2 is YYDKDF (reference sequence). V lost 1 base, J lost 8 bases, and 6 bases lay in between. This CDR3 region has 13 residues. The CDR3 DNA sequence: TGTGCCACCAGCAGAGTAGGGGATTCACCCCTCCACTTT. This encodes CATSRVGDSPLHF.

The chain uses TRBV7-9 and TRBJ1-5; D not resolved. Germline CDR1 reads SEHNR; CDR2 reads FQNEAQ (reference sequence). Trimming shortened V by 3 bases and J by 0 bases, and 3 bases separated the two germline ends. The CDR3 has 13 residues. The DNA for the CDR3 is TGTGCCAGCAGCTTCTATAGCAATCAGCCCCAGCATTTT. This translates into CASSFYSNQPQHF.

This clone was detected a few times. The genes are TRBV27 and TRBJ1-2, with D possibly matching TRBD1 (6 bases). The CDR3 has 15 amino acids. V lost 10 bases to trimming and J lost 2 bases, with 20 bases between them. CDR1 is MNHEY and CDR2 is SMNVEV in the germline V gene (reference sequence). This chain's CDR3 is CATHRRGGANYGYTF. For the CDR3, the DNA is TGTGCCACCCACCGGCGGGGGGGGGCGAACTATGGCTACACCTTC.

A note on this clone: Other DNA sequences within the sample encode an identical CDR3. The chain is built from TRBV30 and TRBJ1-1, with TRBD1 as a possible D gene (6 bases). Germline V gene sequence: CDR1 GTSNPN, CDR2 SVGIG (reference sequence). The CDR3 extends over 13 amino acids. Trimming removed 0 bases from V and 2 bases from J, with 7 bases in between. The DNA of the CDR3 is TGTGCCTGGAGTGTACAGGGTAACACTGAAGCTTTCTTT. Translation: CAWSVQGNTEAFF.

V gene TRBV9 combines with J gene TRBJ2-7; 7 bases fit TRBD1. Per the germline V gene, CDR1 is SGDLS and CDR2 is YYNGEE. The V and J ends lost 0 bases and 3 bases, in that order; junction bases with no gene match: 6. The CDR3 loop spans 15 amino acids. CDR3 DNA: TGTGCCAGCAGCGTAGGGGGGACAGCACTCTACGAGCAGTACTTC. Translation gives CASSVGGTALYEQYF. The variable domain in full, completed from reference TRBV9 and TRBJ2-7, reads DSGVTQTPKHLITATGQRVTLRCSPRSGDLSVYWYQQSLDQGLQFLIQYYNGEERAKGNILERFSAQQFPDLHSELNLSSLELGDSALYFCASSVGGTALYEQYFGPGTRLTVT.

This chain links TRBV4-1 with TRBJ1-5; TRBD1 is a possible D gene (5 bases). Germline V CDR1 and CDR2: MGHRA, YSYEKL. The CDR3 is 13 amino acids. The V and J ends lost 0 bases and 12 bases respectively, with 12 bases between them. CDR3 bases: TGCGCCAGCAGCCAAGATCGGCGGGGGAGCCAGCATTTT. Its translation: CASSQDRRGSQHF.

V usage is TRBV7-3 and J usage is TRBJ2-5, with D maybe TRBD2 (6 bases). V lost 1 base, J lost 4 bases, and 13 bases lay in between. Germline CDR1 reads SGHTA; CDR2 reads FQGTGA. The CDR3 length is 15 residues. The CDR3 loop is CASSLSGAVGETQYF. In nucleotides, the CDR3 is TGTGCCAGCAGCTTAAGCGGGGCAGTTGGAGAGACCCAGTACTTC.

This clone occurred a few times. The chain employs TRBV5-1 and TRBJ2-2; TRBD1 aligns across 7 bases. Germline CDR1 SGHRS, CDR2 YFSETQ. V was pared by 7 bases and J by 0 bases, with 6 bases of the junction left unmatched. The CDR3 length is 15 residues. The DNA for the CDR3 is TGCGCCAGCTCCGGACAGGTTTCGAACACCGGGGAGCTGTTTTTT. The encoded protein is CASSGQVSNTGELFF.

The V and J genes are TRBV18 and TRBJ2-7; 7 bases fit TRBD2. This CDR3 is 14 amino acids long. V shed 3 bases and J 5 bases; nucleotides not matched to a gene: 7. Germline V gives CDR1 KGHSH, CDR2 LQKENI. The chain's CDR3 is CASSPGLGRDEQYF. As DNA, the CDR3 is TGTGCCAGCTCACCCGGACTAGGGAGGGACGAGCAGTACTTC.

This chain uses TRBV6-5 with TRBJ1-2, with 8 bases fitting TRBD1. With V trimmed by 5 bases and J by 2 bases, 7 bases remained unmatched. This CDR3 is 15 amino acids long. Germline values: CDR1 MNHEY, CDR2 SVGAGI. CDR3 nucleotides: TGTGCCAGCAGTCGGACAGGGTTTAAAAACTATGGCTACACCTTC. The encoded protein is CASSRTGFKNYGYTF.

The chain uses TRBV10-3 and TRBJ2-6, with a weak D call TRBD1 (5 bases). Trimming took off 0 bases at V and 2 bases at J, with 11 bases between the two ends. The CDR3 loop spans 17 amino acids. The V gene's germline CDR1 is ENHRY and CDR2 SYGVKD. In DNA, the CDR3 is TGTGCCATCAGTGAGTCGGGGCAGGGAACTGGGGCCAACGTCCTGACTTTC. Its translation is CAISESGQGTGANVLTF.

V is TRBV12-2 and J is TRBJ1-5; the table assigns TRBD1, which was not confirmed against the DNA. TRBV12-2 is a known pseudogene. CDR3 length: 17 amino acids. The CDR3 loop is CASRPTGGEYSNQPQHF. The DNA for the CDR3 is TGTGCAAGTCGCCCGACAGGGGGCGAATATAGCAATCAGCCCCAGCATTTT.

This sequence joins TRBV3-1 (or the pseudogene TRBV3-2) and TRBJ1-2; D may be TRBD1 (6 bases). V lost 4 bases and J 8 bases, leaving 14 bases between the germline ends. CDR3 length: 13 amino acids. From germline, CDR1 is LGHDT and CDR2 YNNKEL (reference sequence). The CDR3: CASSRRGGEGYTF. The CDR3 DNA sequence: TGTGCCAGCAGCCGAAGGGGGGGAGAGGGCTACACCTTC.

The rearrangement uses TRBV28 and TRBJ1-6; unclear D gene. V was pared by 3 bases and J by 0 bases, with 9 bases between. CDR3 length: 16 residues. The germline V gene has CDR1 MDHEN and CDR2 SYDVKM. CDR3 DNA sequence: TGTGCCAGCAGTTTTATAGCTAGCTCCTATAATTCACCCCTCCACTTT. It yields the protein CASSFIASSYNSPLHF.

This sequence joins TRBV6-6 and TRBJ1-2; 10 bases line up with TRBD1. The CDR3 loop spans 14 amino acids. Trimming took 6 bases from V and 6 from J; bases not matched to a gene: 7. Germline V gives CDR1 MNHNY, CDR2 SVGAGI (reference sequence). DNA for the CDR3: TGTGCCAGCAGGACCCCGACAGGGGGCAATGGCTACACCTTC. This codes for CASRTPTGGNGYTF.

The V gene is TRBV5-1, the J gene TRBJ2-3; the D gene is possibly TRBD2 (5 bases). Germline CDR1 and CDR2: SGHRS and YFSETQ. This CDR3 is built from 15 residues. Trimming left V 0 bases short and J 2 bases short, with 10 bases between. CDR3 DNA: TGCGCCAGCAGCTTGGCTAGCCCCGTCACAGATACGCAGTATTTT. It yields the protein CASSLASPVTDTQYF.

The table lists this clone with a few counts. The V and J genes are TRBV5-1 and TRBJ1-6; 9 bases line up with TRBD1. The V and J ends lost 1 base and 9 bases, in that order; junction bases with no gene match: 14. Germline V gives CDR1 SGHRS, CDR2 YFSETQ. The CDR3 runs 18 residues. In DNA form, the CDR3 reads TGCGCCAGCAGCTTGTGGGCAGGAGCCGGGACAGGGAGTTCACCCCTCCACTTT. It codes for CASSLWAGAGTGSSPLHF. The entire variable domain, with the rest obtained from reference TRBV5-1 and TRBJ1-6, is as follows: KAGVTQTPRYLIKTRGQQVTLSCSPISGHRSVSWYQQTPGQGLQFLFEYFSETQRNKGNFPGRFSGRQFSNSRSEMNVSTLELGDSALYLCASSLWAGAGTGSSPLHFGNGTRLTVT.

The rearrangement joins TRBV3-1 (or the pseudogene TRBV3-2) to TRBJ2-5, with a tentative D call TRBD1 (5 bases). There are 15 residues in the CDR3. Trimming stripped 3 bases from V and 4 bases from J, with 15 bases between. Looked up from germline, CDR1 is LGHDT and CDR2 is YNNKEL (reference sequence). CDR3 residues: CASSHGSTVLETQYF. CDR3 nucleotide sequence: TGTGCCAGCAGCCATGGGTCGACAGTCTTAGAGACCCAGTACTTC.

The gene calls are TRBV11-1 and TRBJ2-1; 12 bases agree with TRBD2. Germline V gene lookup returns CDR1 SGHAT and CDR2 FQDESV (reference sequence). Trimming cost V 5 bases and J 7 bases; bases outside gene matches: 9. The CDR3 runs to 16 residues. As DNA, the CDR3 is TGTGCCAGCAGCGCCGGACTAGCGGGAATTAGGAATGAGCAGTTCTTC. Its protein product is CASSAGLAGIRNEQFF.

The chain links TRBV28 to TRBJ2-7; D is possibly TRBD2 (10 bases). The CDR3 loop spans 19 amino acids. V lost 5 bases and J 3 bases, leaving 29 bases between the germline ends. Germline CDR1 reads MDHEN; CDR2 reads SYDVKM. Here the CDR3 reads CASSPLGQGRSGRGYEQYF. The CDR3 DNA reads TGTGCCAGCAGTCCCCTCGGACAGGGGAGGAGCGGGAGGGGCTACGAGCAGTACTTC.

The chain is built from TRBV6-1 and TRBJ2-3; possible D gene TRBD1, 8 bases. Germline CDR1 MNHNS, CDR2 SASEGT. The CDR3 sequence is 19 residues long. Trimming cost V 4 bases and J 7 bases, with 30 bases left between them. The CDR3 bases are TGTGCCAGCAGTGTCCCCGGGGGGCTTGGGACAGGACTCGGGAATACGCAGTATTTT. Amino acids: CASSVPGGLGTGLGNTQYF.

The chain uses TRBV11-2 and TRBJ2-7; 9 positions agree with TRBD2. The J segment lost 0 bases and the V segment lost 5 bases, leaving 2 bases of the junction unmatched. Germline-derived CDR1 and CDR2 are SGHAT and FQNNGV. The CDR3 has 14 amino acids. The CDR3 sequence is CASSRAGGSYEQYF. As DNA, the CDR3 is TGTGCCAGCAGCCGAGCGGGGGGCTCCTACGAGCAGTACTTC.

CDR3 amino acids: CASSLATGSPNTGELFF. The CDR3 region has the DNA TGCGCCAGCAGCTTGGCGACAGGTTCTCCGAACACCGGGGAGCTGTTTTTT. V usage is TRBV5-1 and J usage is TRBJ2-2; D is perhaps TRBD1 (6 bases). From germline, CDR1 is SGHRS and CDR2 YFSETQ. Trimming removed 0 bases from V and 0 bases from J, with 12 bases in between. The CDR3 totals 17 residues.

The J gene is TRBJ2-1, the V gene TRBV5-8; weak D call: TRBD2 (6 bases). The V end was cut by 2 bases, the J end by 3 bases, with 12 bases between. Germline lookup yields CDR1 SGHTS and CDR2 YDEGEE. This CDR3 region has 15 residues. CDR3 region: CASSFRDSGYNEQFF. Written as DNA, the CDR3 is TGTGCCAGCAGCTTTCGGGACTCTGGCTACAATGAGCAGTTCTTC.